The subject of this entry is one TCR beta chain. Its specificity is unknown. The data belong to a study of cytomegalovirus exposure and HLA in healthy donors. PCR amplification relied on 60 Vbeta primers (plus 13 Jbeta primers). The data were produced by immunoSEQ multiplex PCR, yet TCRdb's version contains in-frame clones alone and is incomplete. The sample lists roughly 100,000 clones, around 9.1% occurring once. Germline V gene sequence: CDR1 SGHNT, CDR2 YENEEA. The V and J ends lost 5 bases and 2 bases, in that order; junction bases with no gene match: 4. This CDR3 is 15 amino acids long. Study observations and caveats: A later analysis linked 16,951 TCR beta sequences to HLA alleles at 0.05 false discovery rate.

Sequenced: PBMCs. The rearrangement uses TRBV11-3 and TRBJ2-7; 12 bases map to TRBD2. This clonotype was sampled from a middle-aged man in good health and CMV-seropositive. The CDR3 protein is CASSPGTSGPYEQYF. The CDR3 DNA reads TGTGCCAGCAGCCCAGGGACTAGCGGGCCCTACGAGCAGTACTTC.